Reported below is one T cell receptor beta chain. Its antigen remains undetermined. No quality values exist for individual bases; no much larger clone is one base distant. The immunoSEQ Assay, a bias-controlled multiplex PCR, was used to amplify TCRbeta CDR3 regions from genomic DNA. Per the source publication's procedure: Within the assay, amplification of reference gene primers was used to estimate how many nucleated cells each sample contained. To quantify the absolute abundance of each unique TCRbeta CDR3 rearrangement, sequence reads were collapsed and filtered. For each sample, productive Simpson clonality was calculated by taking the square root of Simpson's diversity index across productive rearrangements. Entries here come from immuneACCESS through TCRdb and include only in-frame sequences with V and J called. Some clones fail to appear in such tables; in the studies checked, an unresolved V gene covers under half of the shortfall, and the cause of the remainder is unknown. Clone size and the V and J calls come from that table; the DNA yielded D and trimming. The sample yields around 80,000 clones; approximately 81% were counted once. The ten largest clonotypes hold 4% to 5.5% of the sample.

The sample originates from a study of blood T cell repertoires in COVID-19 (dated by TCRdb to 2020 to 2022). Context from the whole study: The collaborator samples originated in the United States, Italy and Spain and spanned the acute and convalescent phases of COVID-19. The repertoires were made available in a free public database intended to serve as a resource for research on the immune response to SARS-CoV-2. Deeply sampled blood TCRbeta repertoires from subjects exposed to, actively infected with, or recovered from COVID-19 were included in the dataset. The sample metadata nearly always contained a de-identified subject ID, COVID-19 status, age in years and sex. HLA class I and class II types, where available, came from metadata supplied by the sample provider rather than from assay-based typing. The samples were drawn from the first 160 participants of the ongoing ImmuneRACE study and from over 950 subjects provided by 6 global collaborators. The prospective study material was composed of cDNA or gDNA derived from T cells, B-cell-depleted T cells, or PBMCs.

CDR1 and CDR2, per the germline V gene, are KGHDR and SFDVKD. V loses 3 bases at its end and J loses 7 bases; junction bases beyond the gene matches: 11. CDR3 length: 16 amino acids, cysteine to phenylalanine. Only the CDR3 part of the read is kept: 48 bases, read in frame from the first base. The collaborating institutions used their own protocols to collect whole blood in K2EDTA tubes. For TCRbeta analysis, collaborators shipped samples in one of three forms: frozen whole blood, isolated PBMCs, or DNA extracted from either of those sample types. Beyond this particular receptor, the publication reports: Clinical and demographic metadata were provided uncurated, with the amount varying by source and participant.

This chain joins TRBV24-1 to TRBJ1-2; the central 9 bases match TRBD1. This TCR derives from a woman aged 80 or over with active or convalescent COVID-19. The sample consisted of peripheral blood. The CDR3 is CATSDPGQGFSGGYTF. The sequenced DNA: TGTGCCACCAGTGATCCGGGACAGGGCTTTTCGGGTGGCTACACCTTC.